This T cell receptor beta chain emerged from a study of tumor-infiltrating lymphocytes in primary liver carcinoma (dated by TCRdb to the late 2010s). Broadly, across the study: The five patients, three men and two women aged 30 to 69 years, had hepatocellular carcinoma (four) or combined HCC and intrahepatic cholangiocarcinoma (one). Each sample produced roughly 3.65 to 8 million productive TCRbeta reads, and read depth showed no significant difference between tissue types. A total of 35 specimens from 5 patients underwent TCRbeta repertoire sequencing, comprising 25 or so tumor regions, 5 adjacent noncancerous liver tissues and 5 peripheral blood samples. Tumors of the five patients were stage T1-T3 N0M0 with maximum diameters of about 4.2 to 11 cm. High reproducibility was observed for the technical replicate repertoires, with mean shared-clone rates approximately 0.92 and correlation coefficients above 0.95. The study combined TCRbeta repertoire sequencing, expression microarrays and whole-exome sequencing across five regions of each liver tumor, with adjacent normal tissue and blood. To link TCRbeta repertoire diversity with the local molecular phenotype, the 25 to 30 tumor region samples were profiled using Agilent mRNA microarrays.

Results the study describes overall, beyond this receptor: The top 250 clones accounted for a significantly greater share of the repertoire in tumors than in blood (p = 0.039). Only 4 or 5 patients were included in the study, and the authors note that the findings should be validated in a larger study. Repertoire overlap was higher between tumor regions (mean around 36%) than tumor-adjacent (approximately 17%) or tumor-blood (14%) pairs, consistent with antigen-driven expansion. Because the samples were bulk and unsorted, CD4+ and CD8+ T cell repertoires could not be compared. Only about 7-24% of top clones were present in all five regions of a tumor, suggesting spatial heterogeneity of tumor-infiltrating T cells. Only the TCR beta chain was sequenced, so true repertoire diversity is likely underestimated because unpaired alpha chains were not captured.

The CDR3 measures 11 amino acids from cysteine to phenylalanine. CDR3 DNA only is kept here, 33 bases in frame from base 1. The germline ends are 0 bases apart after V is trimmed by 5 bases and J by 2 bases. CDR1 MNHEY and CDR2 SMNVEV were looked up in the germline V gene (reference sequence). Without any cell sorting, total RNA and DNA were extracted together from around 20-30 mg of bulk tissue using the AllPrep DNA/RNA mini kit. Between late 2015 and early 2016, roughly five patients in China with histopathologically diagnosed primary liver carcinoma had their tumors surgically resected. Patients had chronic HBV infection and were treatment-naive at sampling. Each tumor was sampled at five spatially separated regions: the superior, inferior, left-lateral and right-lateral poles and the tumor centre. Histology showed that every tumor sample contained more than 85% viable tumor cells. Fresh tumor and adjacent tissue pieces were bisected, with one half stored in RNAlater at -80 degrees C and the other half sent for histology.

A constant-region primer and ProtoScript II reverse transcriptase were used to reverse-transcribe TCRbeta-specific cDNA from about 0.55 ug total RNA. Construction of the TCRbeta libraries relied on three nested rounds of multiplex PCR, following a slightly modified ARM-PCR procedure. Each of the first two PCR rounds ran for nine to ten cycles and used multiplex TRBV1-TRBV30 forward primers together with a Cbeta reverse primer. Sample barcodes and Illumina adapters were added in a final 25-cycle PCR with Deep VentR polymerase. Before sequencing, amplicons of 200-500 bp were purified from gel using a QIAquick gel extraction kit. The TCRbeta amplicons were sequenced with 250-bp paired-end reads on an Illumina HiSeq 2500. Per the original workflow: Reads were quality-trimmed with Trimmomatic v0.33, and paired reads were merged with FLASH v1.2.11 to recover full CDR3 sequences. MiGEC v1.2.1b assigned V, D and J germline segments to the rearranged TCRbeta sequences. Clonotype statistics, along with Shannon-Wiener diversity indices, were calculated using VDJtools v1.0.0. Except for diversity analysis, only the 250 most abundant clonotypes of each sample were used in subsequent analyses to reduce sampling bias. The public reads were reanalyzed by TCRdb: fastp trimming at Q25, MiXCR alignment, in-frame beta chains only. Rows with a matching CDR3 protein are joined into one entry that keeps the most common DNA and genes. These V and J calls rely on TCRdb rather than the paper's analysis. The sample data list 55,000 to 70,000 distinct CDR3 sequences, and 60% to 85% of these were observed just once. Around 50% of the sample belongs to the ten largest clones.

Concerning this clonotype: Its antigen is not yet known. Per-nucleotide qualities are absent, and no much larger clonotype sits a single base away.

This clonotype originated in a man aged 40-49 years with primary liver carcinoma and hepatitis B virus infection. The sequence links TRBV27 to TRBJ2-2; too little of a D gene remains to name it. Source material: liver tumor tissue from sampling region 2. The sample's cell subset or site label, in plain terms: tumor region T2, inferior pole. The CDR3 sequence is CASSNTGELFF. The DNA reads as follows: TGTGCCAGCAGTAACACCGGGGAGCTGTTTTTT.